What follows is one T cell receptor (beta chain) and its context. This sample stems from a study of blood T cell repertoires in COVID-19. Clones were sequenced by immunoSEQ multiplex PCR, and TCRdb holds only the in-frame ones, with some missing. The data hold a few hundred thousand clones, with over 65% observed a single time. From germline, CDR1 is SEHNR and CDR2 FQNEAQ (reference sequence). With 1 base clipped from V and 9 bases from J, the junction kept 8 bases outside the gene matches. The CDR3 is made up of 15 amino acids. The receptor comes from a human donor with acute or convalescent COVID-19. The donor label of this sample is uncertain. The chain carries TRBV7-9 and TRBJ2-1; 8 positions agree with TRBD2. The sample was peripheral blood. CDR3 nucleotide sequence: TGTGCCAGCAGCTTAGTGAGCGGGAGCCTGGGTGAGCAGTTCTTC. As protein: CASSLVSGSLGEQFF.